These 25 T cell receptor beta chains originate from one sample sequenced in a study of shared clonotypes between healthy human individuals. Only in-frame clones appear in the TCRdb table, and some are missing; sequencing was by immunoSEQ multiplex PCR. The sample has some 2 million clones, over 85% seen once. The sequenced sample was naive CD4+ T cells sorted from blood. As for subset: CD45RA+ positively selected. The receptors were sampled from a man between 18 and 29 years old in good health.

This clone was observed a few times. CDR3 loop: CASYRGLGQPQHF. The CDR3 DNA reads TGTGCATCTTACAGGGGGCTGGGTCAGCCCCAGCATTTT. V is TRBV6-1 and J is TRBJ1-5, with TRBD1 matching 9 bases. The CDR3 is 13 amino acids. Germline CDR1 reads MNHNS; CDR2 reads SASEGT.

This clone was counted between two and nine times. The chain carries TRBV6-5 and TRBJ1-6, with D hard to call. Looked up from germline, CDR1 is MNHEY and CDR2 is SVGAGI. With 6 bases removed from V and 5 bases from J, the gap between germline ends came to 14 bases. This CDR3 spans 15 amino acids. This chain's CDR3 is CASSNTKGDNSPLHF. The CDR3 DNA is TGTGCCAGCAGCAACACAAAGGGCGATAATTCACCCCTCCACTTT.

V gene TRBV2 combines with J gene TRBJ2-5; a possible D gene is TRBD2 (6 bases). The CDR3 has 14 residues. Germline CDR1 reads SNHLY; CDR2 reads FYNNEI. Trimming removed 6 bases at V and 3 bases at J, with 14 bases between. The CDR3 loop is CASRLAGQKETQYF. The CDR3 region has the DNA TGTGCCAGCAGGCTGGCGGGGCAAAAAGAGACCCAGTACTTC. Full variable domain (missing parts from reference TRBV2 and TRBJ2-5): EPEVTQTPSHQVTQMGQEVILRCVPISNHLYFYWYRQILGQKVEFLVSFYNNEISEKSEIFDDQFSVERPDGSNFTLKIRSTKLEDSAMYFCASRLAGQKETQYFGPGTRLLVL.

This rearrangement joins TRBV9 to TRBJ2-4, with 8 nucleotides matching TRBD1. Trimming took 1 base from V and 0 from J; bases not matched to a gene: 9. The CDR3 length is 18 residues. Germline V CDR1 and CDR2: SGDLS, YYNGEE. For the CDR3, the DNA is TGTGCCAGCAGCGTAACAGGGGGGAATTTACTAGCCAAAAACATTCAGTACTTC. Translating it yields CASSVTGGNLLAKNIQYF. The full variable domain, its missing parts supplied by reference TRBV9 and TRBJ2-4, is DSGVTQTPKHLITATGQRVTLRCSPRSGDLSVYWYQQSLDQGLQFLIQYYNGEERAKGNILERFSAQQFPDLHSELNLSSLELGDSALYFCASSVTGGNLLAKNIQYFGAGTRLSVL.

V gene TRBV6-1 combines with J gene TRBJ2-7, with 7 nucleotides matching TRBD1. With 7 bases clipped from V and 4 bases from J, the junction kept 13 bases outside the gene matches. CDR1 and CDR2 (germline): MNHNS, SASEGT. The CDR3 is 15 residues long. The CDR3 coding sequence is TGTGCCAGCACCGGGACAGTCCCCTTCGGTTACGAGCAGTACTTC. It encodes CASTGTVPFGYEQYF.

The rearrangement links TRBV7-2 to TRBJ2-7; D is unresolved. V shed 0 bases and J shed 2 bases, with 11 bases lying between them. This CDR3 comprises 15 residues. Germline CDR1 SGHTA, CDR2 FQGNSA. This CDR3 is CASSLAVEKTYEQYF. In nucleotides, the CDR3 is TGTGCCAGCAGCTTAGCTGTAGAAAAAACCTACGAGCAGTACTTC.

The V gene is TRBV7-9, the J gene TRBJ2-5, with 9 bases fitting TRBD2. V lost 5 bases to trimming and J lost 5 bases; unmatched junction nucleotides: 9. Germline lookup yields CDR1 SEHNR and CDR2 FQNEAQ (reference sequence). There are 15 residues in the CDR3. For the CDR3, the DNA is TGTGCCAGCAGCCTTAGCGGGAGTGTCGGGGAGACCCAGTACTTC. This translates into CASSLSGSVGETQYF.

V usage is TRBV7-9 and J usage is TRBJ2-6; D unclear. V lost 0 bases, J lost 0 bases, and 9 bases lay in between. The CDR3 extends over 17 amino acids. Germline V gene data show CDR1 as SEHNR and CDR2 as FQNEAQ (reference sequence). The CDR3 spells CASSLASENSGANVLTF. The DNA for the CDR3 is TGTGCCAGCAGCTTAGCATCCGAGAACTCTGGGGCCAACGTCCTGACTTTC. The whole variable domain, filled in from reference TRBV7-9 and TRBJ2-6, reads DTGVSQNPRHKITKRGQNVTFRCDPISEHNRLYWYRQTLGQGPEFLTYFQNEAQLEKSRLLSDRFSAERPKGSFSTLEIQRTEQGDSAMYLCASSLASENSGANVLTFGAGSRLTVL.

The chain is built from TRBV6-4 and TRBJ1-5, with a tentative D call TRBD1 (5 bases). This CDR3 is built from 13 residues. V was shortened by 6 bases and J by 3 bases, with 9 bases between the two germline ends. Germline V gene data show CDR1 as MRHNA and CDR2 as SNTAGT. In DNA, the CDR3 is TGTGCCAGCAGCCGGGACGTCAATCAGCCCCAGCATTTT. It is translated as CASSRDVNQPQHF.

In DNA, the CDR3 is TGCGCCAGACCCCTGCGTGCAGAGACCCAGTACTTC. It codes for CARPLRAETQYF. This chain uses TRBV10-1 with TRBJ2-5; D is unclear. V was shortened by 9 bases and J by 4 bases, with 12 bases between the two germline ends. This CDR3 has 12 amino acids. Germline loops: CDR1 WNHNN, CDR2 SYGVQD (reference sequence).

This chain links TRBV5-4 with TRBJ2-5; D may be TRBD2 (7 bases). CDR3 size: 14 residues. The germline V gene has CDR1 SGHNT and CDR2 YYREEE (reference sequence). The germline V and J ends were trimmed by 2 bases and 3 bases, with 11 bases remaining between them. In nucleotides, the CDR3 is TGTGCCAGCAGCTTAAGGGGGGGCAAAGAGACCCAGTACTTC. Encoded protein: CASSLRGGKETQYF.

As for this clone: Distinct nucleotide sequences in the sample also encode this CDR3. Written as DNA, the CDR3 is TGTGCCAGTAGTCGGACAGGTTATGGCTACACCTTC. It is translated as CASSRTGYGYTF. The chain links TRBV19 to TRBJ1-2; 7 bases are shared with TRBD1. V dropped 5 bases and J dropped 5; count of bases not matched to a gene: 2. Germline-derived CDR1 and CDR2 are LNHDA and SQIVND (reference sequence). This CDR3 has 12 amino acids. The full variable domain, rest sourced from reference TRBV19 and TRBJ1-2, is DGGITQSPKYLFRKEGQNVTLSCEQNLNHDAMYWYRQDPGQGLRLIYYSQIVNDFQKGDIAEGYSVSREKKESFPLTVTSAQKNPTAFYLCASSRTGYGYTFGSGTRLTVV.

The chain recombines TRBV6-5 with TRBJ1-2, with TRBD1 matching 7 bases. Germline V gene data show CDR1 as MNHEY and CDR2 as SVGAGI. J lost 4 bases, V lost 6 bases, and 8 bases had no gene match. The CDR3 runs 14 residues. CDR3 sequence: CASRPGGPAYGYTF. The DNA for the CDR3 is TGTGCCAGCAGGCCAGGGGGGCCCGCCTATGGCTACACCTTC.

In this sample, this clone turned up once. This chain uses TRBV2 with TRBJ2-2, with D perhaps matching TRBD1 or TRBD2 (5 bases each). Germline V gene data show CDR1 as SNHLY and CDR2 as FYNNEI. Trimming pared 5 bases from V and 4 bases from J, leaving 14 bases between. The CDR3 totals 15 residues. CDR3 coding DNA: TGTGCCAGCAGTTGGTATAGTGGGGGCACCGGGGAGCTGTTTTTT. Its protein product is CASSWYSGGTGELFF.

V gene TRBV5-3 combines with J gene TRBJ1-5, with D perhaps matching TRBD1 (5 bases). TRBV5-3 is known as an ORF, though its function is uncertain. The V end lost 0 bases, the J end lost 5 bases, and 12 bases lay between the germline ends. CDR3 length: 15 amino acids. For the CDR3, the DNA is TGTGCCAGAAGCTTGGGACAGCGAAGCGATCAGCCCCAGCATTTT. It specifies CARSLGQRSDQPQHF.

The rearrangement uses TRBV28 and TRBJ2-1; TRBD2 matches at 9 bases. V trimming: 5 bases; J trimming: 0 bases; junction bases outside the gene matches: 5. Germline CDR1 reads MDHEN; CDR2 reads SYDVKM. The CDR3 totals 16 residues. The CDR3 coding sequence is TGTGCCAGCAGTGGTAGCGGGGGTAGCTCCTACAATGAGCAGTTCTTC. The encoded protein is CASSGSGGSSYNEQFF.

The chain recombines TRBV6-5 with TRBJ2-7, with D possibly being TRBD2 (5 bases). In germline, CDR1 is MNHEY, CDR2 SVGAGI. The V and J ends lost 2 bases and 3 bases respectively, with 11 bases between them. CDR3 length: 14 amino acids. The CDR3 nucleotides are TGTGCCAGCAGTTACCCGGACGCGGGCTACGAGCAGTACTTC. Its translation is CASSYPDAGYEQYF.

The rearrangement joins TRBV5-6 to TRBJ1-5; 7 bases fit TRBD1. The CDR3 length is 19 residues. J was trimmed by 2 bases and V by 8 bases; bases with no gene match: 22. Germline V gene data show CDR1 as SGHDT and CDR2 as YYEEEE. The CDR3 DNA sequence: TGTGCCAGTCCCATATCTACAGGGGTCTCTATCCCGGGCAATCAGCCCCAGCATTTT. Amino acid sequence: CASPISTGVSIPGNQPQHF.

This chain connects TRBV9 to TRBJ2-1; D unclear. Between the trimmed V and J ends, which lost 0 bases and 2 bases, there was a span of 9 bases. The CDR3 totals 15 residues. Germline loops: CDR1 SGDLS, CDR2 YYNGEE. The CDR3 loop is CASSVGSETYNEQFF. Here the CDR3 DNA reads TGTGCCAGCAGCGTAGGCTCGGAGACCTACAATGAGCAGTTCTTC.

V gene TRBV6-4 combines with J gene TRBJ2-3; 11 bases agree with TRBD2. This CDR3 region has 16 residues. Germline trimming cut 8 bases from V and 5 bases from J; bases unmatched to any gene: 12. The germline V gene has CDR1 MRHNA and CDR2 SNTAGT. The CDR3 is CASALPGLAVGDTQYF. CDR3 coding DNA: TGTGCCAGCGCCTTACCGGGACTAGCGGTCGGAGATACGCAGTATTTT.

A word on this clone: An end of the junction does not agree with germline; a read error may underlie this. The rearrangement uses TRBV18 and TRBJ1-5; 8 nucleotides agree with TRBD1. CDR1 is KGHSH, CDR2 LQKENI, per germline. This CDR3 contains 14 residues. In DNA, the CDR3 is TGTGCCAGCTCCCCACAGGGGGAAAATCAGCCCCAGCATTTT. Translating gives CASSPQGENQPQHF.

The chain uses TRBV7-9 and TRBJ2-6; D is uncertain. V lost 1 base, J lost 0 bases, and 10 bases lay in between. CDR3 length: 17 residues. Germline V lookup: CDR1 SEHNR, CDR2 FQNEAQ (reference sequence). CDR3: CASSLVYSISGANVLTF. Written as DNA, the CDR3 is TGTGCCAGCAGCTTAGTTTACTCGATCTCTGGGGCCAACGTCCTGACTTTC.

The CDR3 spells CASSFLGGTQYF. The CDR3, as DNA: TGTGCCAGCAGCTTCCTCGGGGGTACGCAGTATTTT. The V gene is TRBV7-2, the J gene TRBJ2-3, with a tentative D call TRBD2 (6 bases). V was pared by 3 bases and J by 8 bases, with 9 bases between. There are 12 residues in the CDR3. CDR1 SGHTA and CDR2 FQGNSA come from the germline V gene. Supplemented by reference TRBV7-2 and TRBJ2-3, the full variable domain reads GAGVSQSPSNKVTEKGKDVELRCDPISGHTALYWYRQSLGQGLEFLIYFQGNSAPDKSGLPSDRFSAERTGGSVSTLTIQRTQQEDSAVYLCASSFLGGTQYFGPGTRLTVL.

The rearrangement links TRBV7-2 to TRBJ2-4; TRBD1 might be the D (5 bases). The CDR3 totals 14 residues. CDR1 SGHTA and CDR2 FQGNSA come from the germline V gene. Trimming pared 7 bases from V and 6 bases from J, leaving 16 bases between. The CDR3 sequence: CASTVTGEVNIQYF. CDR3 coding DNA: TGTGCCAGCACCGTTACAGGAGAAGTAAACATTCAGTACTTC.

The rearrangement links TRBV15 to TRBJ1-5; 7 bases line up with TRBD1. The length of the CDR3 is 15 residues. J gave up 5 bases and V 2 bases, and 6 bases lay outside the gene matches. Germline assignment: CDR1 LNHNV and CDR2 YYDKDF (reference sequence). The DNA of the CDR3 is TGTGCCACCAGCAGAACAGGGGAGGCCTATCAGCCCCAGCATTTT. Its translation: CATSRTGEAYQPQHF.